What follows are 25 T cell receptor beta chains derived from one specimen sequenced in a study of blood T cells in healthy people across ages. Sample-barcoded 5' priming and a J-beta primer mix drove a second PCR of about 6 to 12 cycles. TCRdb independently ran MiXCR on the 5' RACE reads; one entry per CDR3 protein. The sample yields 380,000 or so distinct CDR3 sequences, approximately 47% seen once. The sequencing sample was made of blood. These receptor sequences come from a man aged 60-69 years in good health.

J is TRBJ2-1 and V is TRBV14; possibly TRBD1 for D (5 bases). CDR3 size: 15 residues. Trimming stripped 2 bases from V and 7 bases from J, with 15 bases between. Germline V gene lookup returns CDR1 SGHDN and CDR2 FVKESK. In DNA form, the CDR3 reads TGTGCCAGCAGCCAACAGGGTGGGATTGTGAATGAGCAGTTCTTC. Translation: CASSQQGGIVNEQFF. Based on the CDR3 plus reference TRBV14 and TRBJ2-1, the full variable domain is EAGVTQFPSHSVIEKGQTVTLRCDPISGHDNLYWYRRVMGKEIKFLLHFVKESKQDESGMPNNRFLAERTGGTYSTLKVQPAELEDSGVYFCASSQQGGIVNEQFFGPGTRLTVL.

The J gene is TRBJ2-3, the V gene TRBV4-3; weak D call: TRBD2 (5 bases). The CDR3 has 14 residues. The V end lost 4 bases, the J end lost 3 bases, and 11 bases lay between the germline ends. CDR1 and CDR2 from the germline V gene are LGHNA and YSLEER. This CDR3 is CASSLGLLTDTQYF. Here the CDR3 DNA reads TGCGCCAGCAGCCTCGGACTGTTGACAGATACGCAGTATTTT.

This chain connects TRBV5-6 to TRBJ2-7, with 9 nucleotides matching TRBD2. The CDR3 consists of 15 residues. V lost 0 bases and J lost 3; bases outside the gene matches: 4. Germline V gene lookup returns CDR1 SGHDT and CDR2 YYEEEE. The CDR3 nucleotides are TGTGCCAGCAGCTTGGGGGGACTAGCCGGCTACGAGCAGTACTTC. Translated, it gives CASSLGGLAGYEQYF.

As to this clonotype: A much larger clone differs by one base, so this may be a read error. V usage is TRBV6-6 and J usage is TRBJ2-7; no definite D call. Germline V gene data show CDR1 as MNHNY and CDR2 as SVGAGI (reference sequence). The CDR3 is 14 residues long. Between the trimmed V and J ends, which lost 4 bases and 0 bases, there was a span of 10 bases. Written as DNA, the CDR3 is TGTGCCAGCAGTTCCCTCCAGAACTCCTACGAGCAGTACTTC. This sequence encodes CASSSLQNSYEQYF.

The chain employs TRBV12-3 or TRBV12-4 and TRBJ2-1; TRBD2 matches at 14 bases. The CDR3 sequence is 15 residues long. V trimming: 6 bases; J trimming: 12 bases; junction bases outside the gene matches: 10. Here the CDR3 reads CASSQGLAGAGGQFF. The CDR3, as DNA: TGTGCCAGCAGCCAGGGACTAGCGGGAGCAGGGGGGCAGTTCTTC.

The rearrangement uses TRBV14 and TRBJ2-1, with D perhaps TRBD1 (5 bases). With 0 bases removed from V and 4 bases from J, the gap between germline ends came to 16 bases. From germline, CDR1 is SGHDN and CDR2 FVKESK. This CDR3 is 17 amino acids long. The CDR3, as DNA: TGTGCCAGCAGCCAAGATCAGGTGCCAGGGCGGTACAATGAGCAGTTCTTC. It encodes CASSQDQVPGRYNEQFF.

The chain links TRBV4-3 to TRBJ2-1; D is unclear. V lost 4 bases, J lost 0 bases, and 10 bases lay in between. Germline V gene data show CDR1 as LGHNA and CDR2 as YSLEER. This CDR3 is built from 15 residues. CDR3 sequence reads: CASSLSRFSYNEQFF. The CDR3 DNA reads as TGCGCCAGCAGCCTAAGCAGATTCTCCTACAATGAGCAGTTCTTC.

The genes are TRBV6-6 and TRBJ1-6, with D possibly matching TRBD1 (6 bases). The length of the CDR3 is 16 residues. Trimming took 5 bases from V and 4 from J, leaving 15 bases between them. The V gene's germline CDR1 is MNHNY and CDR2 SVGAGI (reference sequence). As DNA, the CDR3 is TGTGCCAGCAGTAAAGGACAGAGGCAATATAATTCACCCCTCCACTTT. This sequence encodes CASSKGQRQYNSPLHF.

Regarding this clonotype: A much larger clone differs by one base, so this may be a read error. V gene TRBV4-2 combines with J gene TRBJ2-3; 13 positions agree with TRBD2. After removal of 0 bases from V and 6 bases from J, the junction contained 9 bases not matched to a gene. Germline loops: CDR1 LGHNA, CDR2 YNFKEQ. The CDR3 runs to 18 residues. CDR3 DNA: TGTGCCAGCAGCCAAGACCTTAGACTAGCGGGAGGAATGGATACGCAGTATTTT. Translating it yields CASSQDLRLAGGMDTQYF.

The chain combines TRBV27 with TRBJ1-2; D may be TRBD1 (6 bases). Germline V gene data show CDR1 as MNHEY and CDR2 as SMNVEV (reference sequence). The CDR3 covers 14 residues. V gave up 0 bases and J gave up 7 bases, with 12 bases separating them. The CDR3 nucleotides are TGTGCCAGCAGTTTATCGTACAGGGACGGTGGCTACACCTTC. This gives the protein CASSLSYRDGGYTF.

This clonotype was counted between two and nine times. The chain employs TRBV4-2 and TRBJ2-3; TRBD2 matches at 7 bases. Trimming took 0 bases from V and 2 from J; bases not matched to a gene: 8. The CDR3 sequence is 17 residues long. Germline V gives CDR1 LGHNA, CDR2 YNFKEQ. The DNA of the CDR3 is TGTGCCAGCAGCCAAGATACGGCTAGCGGACCCACAGATACGCAGTATTTT. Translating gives CASSQDTASGPTDTQYF.

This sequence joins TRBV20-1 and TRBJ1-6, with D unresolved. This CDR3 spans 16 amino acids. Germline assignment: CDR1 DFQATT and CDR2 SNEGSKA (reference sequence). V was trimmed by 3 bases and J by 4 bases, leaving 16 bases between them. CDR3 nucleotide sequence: TGCAGTGCTAGTAAGCAGCCACCAGGATATAATTCACCCCTCCACTTT. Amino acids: CSASKQPPGYNSPLHF.

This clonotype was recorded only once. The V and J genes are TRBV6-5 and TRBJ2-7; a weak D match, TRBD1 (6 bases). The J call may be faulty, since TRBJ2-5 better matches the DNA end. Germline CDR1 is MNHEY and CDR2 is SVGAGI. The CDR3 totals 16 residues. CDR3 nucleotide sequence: TGTGCCAGCAGTTACTCGAGGGCGGACAGCCGCGAGACCCAGTACTTC. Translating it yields CASSYSRADSRETQYF.

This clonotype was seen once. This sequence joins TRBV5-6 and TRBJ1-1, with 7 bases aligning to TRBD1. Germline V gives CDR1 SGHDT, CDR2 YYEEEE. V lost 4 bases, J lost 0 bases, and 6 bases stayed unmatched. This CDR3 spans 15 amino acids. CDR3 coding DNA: TGTGCCAGCAGCAGGGGACAGTCGATGAACACTGAAGCTTTCTTT. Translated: CASSRGQSMNTEAFF.

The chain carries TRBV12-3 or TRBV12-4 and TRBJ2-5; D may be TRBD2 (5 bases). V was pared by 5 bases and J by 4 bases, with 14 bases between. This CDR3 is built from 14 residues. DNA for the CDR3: TGTGCCAGCAGTGTGGGAGCAATGTCAGAGACCCAGTACTTC. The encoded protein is CASSVGAMSETQYF.

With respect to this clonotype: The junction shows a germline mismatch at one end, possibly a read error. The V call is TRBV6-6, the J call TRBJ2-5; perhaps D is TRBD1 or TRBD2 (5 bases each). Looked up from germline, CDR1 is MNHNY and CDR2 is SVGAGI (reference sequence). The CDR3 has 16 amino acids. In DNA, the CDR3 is TGTGCCGGCAGTTACTCGGGACGGGGTGAACAAGAGACCCAGTACTTC. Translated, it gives CAGSYSGRGEQETQYF.

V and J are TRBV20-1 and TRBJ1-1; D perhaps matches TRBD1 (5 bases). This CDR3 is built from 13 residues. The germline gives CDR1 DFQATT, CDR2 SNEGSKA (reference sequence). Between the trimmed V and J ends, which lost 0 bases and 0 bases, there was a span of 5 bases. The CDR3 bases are TGCAGTGCTAGAGACAGGGTGAACACTGAAGCTTTCTTT. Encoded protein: CSARDRVNTEAFF.

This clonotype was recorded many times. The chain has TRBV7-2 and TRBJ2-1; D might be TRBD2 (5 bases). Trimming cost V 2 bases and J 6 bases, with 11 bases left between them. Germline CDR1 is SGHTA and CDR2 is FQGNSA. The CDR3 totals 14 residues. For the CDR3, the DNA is TGTGCCAGCAGCTTAAGAGGGAGCGGCAATGAGCAGTTCTTC. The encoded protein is CASSLRGSGNEQFF.

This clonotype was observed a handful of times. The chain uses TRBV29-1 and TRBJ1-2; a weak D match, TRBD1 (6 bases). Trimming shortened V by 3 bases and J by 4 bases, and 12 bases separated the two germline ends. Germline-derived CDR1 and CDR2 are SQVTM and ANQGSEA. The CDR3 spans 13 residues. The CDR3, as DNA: TGCAGCGTTGACGCAGGGGCAGGCTATGGCTACACCTTC. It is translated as CSVDAGAGYGYTF. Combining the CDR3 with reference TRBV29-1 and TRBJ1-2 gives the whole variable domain SAVISQKPSRDICQRGTSLTIQCQVDSQVTMMFWYRQQPGQSLTLIATANQGSEATYESGFVIDKFPISRPNLTFSTLTVSNMSPEDSSIYLCSVDAGAGYGYTFGSGTRLTVV.

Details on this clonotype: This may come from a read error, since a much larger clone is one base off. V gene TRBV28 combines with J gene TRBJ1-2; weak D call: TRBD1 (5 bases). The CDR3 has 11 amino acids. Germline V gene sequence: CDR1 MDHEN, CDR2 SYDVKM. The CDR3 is CASGQGYGHTF. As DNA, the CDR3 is TGTGCCAGCGGGCAGGGCTATGGCCACACCTTC.

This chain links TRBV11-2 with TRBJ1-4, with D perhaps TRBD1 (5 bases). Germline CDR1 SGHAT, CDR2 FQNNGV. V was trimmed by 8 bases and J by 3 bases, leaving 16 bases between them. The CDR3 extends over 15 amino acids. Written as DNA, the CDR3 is TGTGCCAGCGGCCGAGGGGCGCTGTCTAATGAAAAACTGTTTTTT. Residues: CASGRGALSNEKLFF.

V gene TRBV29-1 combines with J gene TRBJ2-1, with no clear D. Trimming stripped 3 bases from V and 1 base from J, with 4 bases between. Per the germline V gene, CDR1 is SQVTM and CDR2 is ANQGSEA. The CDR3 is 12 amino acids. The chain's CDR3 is CSVEPSYNEQFF. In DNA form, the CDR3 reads TGCAGCGTTGAGCCTTCCTACAATGAGCAGTTCTTC.

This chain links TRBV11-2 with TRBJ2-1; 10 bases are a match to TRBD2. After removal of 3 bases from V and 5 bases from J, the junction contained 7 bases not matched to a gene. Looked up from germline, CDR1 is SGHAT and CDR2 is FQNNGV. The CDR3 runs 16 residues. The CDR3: CASSFNSGGPDNEQFF. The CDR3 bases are TGTGCCAGCAGCTTCAATAGCGGGGGGCCCGACAATGAGCAGTTCTTC. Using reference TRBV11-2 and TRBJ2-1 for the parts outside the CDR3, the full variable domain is EAGVAQSPRYKIIEKRQSVAFWCNPISGHATLYWYQQILGQGPKLLIQFQNNGVVDDSQLPKDRFSAERLKGVDSTLKIQPAKLEDSAVYLCASSFNSGGPDNEQFFGPGTRLTVL.

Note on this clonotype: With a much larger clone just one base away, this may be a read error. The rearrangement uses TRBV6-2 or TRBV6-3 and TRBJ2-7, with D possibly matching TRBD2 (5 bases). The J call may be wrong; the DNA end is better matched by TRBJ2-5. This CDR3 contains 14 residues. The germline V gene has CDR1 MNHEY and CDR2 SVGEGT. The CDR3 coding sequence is TGTGCCAGCAGTGGGCAGAGGGAAGGGGAGACCCAGTACTTC. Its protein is CASSGQREGETQYF.

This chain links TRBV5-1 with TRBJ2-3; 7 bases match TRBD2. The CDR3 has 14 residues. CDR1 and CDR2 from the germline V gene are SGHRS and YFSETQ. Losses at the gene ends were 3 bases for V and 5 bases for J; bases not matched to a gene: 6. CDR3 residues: CASSSGRAIDTQYF. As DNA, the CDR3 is TGCGCCAGCAGCTCTGGGAGGGCAATAGATACGCAGTATTTT.